This T cell receptor beta chain was documented in a study of PD-1 blockade in classical Hodgkin lymphoma. Patients all relapsed after autologous stem cell transplantation, and there was variation in brentuximab vedotin exposure. The germline CDR1 and CDR2 sequences are SNHLY and FYNNEI. This CDR3 is built from 13 residues. Trimming removed 7 bases at V and 1 base at J, with 10 bases between. Generated by immunoSEQ multiplex PCR, the TCRdb table keeps only in-frame clones and is missing some. The sample has about 84,000 clones, approximately 88% seen once. The origin of this receptor is a human donor with classical Hodgkin lymphoma. The chain couples TRBV2 to TRBJ1-1, with D perhaps TRBD1 (5 bases). The material sequenced was peripheral blood mononuclear cells (PBMCs), taken at baseline. This CDR3 reads CASTFTGNTEAFF. CDR3 coding DNA: TGTGCCAGCACCTTCACAGGGAACACTGAAGCTTTCTTT. Drawing the rest from reference TRBV2 and TRBJ1-1, the complete variable domain is EPEVTQTPSHQVTQMGQEVILRCVPISNHLYFYWYRQILGQKVEFLVSFYNNEISEKSEIFDDQFSVERPDGSNFTLKIRSTKLEDSAMYFCASTFTGNTEAFFGQGTRLTVV.